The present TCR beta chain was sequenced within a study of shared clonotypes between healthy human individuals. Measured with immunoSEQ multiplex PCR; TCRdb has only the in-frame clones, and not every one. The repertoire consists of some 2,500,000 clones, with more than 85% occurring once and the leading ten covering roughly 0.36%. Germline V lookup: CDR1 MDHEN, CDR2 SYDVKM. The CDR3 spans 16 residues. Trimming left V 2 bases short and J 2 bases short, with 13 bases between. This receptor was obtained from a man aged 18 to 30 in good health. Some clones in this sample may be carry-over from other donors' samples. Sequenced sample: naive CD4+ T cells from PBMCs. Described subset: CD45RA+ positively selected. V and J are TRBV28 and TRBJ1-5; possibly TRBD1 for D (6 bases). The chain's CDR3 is CASSLAGVSGNQPQHF. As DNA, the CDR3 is TGTGCCAGCAGTTTAGCAGGGGTGAGCGGCAATCAGCCCCAGCATTTT.